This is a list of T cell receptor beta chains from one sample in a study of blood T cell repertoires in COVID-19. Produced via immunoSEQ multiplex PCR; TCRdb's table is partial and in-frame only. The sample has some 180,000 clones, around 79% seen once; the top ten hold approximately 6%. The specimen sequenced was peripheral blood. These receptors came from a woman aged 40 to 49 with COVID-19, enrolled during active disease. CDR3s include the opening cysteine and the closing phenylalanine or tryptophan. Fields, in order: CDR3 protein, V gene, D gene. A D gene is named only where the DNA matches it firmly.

CDR3: CASSVGTEPLGEQYF
V: TRBV9
D: TRBD1

CDR3: CASSLGERPETQYF
V: TRBV5-1
D: .

CDR3: CASSLVYGTSGHNEQFF
V: TRBV5-4
D: TRBD2

CDR3: CASSTRRGIGTDTQYF
V: TRBV27
D: .

CDR3: CASRPPNPGGRGLDQPQHF
V: TRBV19
D: TRBD1

CDR3: CSVERAGRSTDTQYF
V: TRBV29-1
D: .

CDR3: CASRGRVNNEQFF
V: TRBV6-6
D: .

CDR3: CASSLGLGTGENEAFF
V: TRBV11-3
D: TRBD1

CDR3: CASSSRSGSSYNEQFF
V: TRBV5-1
D: TRBD2

CDR3: CGIGAFYEQYF
V: TRBV6-5
D: .

CDR3: CASSAGGEQYF
V: TRBV10-1
D: TRBD1

CDR3: CASRGALAHGYTF
V: TRBV14
D: .

CDR3: CASSLQGANTGELFF
V: TRBV6-5
D: TRBD1

CDR3: CSASLGGGETQYF
V: TRBV20-1
D: .

CDR3: CASKGGINSETQYF
V: TRBV5-1
D: .

CDR3: CARSWGGSGNCSGANVLTF
V: TRBV5-3
D: .

CDR3: CASSFTGGPNQPQHF
V: TRBV7-2
D: TRBD1

CDR3: CASSVGGAQETQYF
V: TRBV9
D: .

CDR3: CASSPGTGGFGTQYF
V: TRBV5-1
D: TRBD1

CDR3: CASSLLQGFTGELFF
V: TRBV28
D: .

CDR3: CASSFGAGVGYEQYF
V: TRBV11-1
D: TRBD2

CDR3: CASTEGAYEQYF
V: TRBV2
D: .

CDR3: CASSWGQGGSPLHF
V: TRBV5-6
D: TRBD1

CDR3: CASSLAGPNQPQHF
V: TRBV7-9
D: .

CDR3: CANSQDDNQPQHF
V: TRBV2
D: .

CDR3: CASSLKGTIYF
V: TRBV11-2
D: .

CDR3: CASSLEGQGSGNTIYF
V: TRBV5-1
D: TRBD1

CDR3: CASSYSFYGGREYF
V: TRBV6-2/TRBV6-3
D: .

CDR3: CASSVGGAYGYTF
V: TRBV25-1
D: .

CDR3: CAISPGIAGASSYEQYF
V: TRBV10-3
D: TRBD2

CDR3: CASSSRNRARNTEAFF
V: TRBV7-2
D: .

CDR3: CASSPAGADQPQHF
V: TRBV18
D: .

CDR3: CASSEWGLANTGELFF
V: TRBV7-2
D: TRBD2

CDR3: CASSKQGEDGYTF
V: TRBV19
D: TRBD1

CDR3: CASRGQQRAKNIQYF
V: TRBV2
D: .

CDR3: CASSFSRGDTQYF
V: TRBV3-1/TRBV3-2
D: .